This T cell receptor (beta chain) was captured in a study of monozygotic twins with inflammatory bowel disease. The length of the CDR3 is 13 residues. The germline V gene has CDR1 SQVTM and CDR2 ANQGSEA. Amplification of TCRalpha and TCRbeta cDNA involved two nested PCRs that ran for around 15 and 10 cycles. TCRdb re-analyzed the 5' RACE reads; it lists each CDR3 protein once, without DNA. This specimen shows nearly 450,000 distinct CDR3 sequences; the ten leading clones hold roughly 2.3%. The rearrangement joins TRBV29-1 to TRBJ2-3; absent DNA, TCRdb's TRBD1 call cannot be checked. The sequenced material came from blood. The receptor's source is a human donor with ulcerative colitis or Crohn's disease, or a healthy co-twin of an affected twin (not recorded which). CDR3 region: CSVEGGFTDTQYF.